The present entry profiles one T cell receptor beta chain with its context. Its specificity is not known. This specimen comes from a study of CD8+CD57+ T cells in acquired aplastic anemia. As for the study in general: Mean yield of DNA from sorted CD4+ and CD8+ cells was 3 to 3.5 ug. Healthy donors yielded roughly 11 million CD4+ cell reads on average.

Study-level results: The CD8+ Simpson's diversity of patients and controls was not significantly different. Patients and controls had in common 25 to 30 CD8+ CDR3 sequences.

The use of genomic DNA as template underpinned the TCR beta VDJ and CDR3 profiling. TCRdb recomputed calls from the reads with MiXCR, one row per CDR3 protein. The sample contains a few hundred thousand distinct CDR3 sequences, 61% of which appear only once. Germline V gene lookup returns CDR1 DFQATT and CDR2 SNEGSKA (reference sequence). This CDR3 is 13 amino acids long. Trimming took 7 bases from V and 1 from J; bases not matched to a gene: 6. The V gene is TRBV20-1, the J gene TRBJ1-1; 7 nucleotides match TRBD1. The TCR originated in a human donor in good health. Sequencing was carried out using sorted CD4+, CD8+, or CD8+CD57+ T cells (not recorded which) from PBMCs. Here the CDR3 reads CSVPGQWNTEAFF. As DNA, the CDR3 is TGCAGTGTTCCGGGACAGTGGAACACTGAAGCTTTCTTT.